Listed here are 26 T cell receptor beta chains from one sample, sequenced in a study of blood T cell repertoires in COVID-19. Generated by immunoSEQ multiplex PCR, the TCRdb table keeps only in-frame clones and is missing some. The table includes 180,000 or so clones, around 79% detected once. The sample consisted of PBMCs or T cells enriched from blood (not recorded which). The receptors were gathered from a man aged 50 to 59 who had recovered from COVID-19.

The genes are TRBV5-6 and TRBJ2-4, with no clear D. The CDR3 is 12 residues long. Germline-derived CDR1 and CDR2 are SGHDT and YYEEEE. V shed 2 bases and J shed 5 bases, with 5 bases lying between them. CDR3 protein: CASSFGQNIQYF. The CDR3 nucleotides read TGTGCCAGCAGCTTTGGCCAAAACATTCAGTACTTC.

The chain joins TRBV15 to TRBJ2-2; TRBD2 matches at 15 bases. The CDR3 sequence is 19 residues long. CDR1 is LNHNV and CDR2 is YYDKDF in the germline V gene (reference sequence). V lost 4 bases and J lost 1; bases outside the gene matches: 7. The CDR3 DNA reads TGTGCCACCAGCACAACCGGGACTAGCGGGGGGAGGAACACCGGGGAGCTGTTTTTT. It specifies CATSTTGTSGGRNTGELFF.

This rearrangement joins TRBV5-6 to TRBJ1-2; D unclear. With 1 base removed from V and 0 bases from J, the gap between germline ends came to 10 bases. Germline V gives CDR1 SGHDT, CDR2 YYEEEE. CDR3 length: 15 residues. The DNA for the CDR3 is TGTGCCAGCAGCTTGCCCGGAGTCTCTAACTATGGCTACACCTTC. Translation gives CASSLPGVSNYGYTF.

In regard to this clone: The junction departs from germline at one end; a sequencing error may be responsible. This chain links TRBV11-2 with TRBJ2-1, with D hard to call. CDR1 and CDR2 from the germline V gene are SGHAT and FQNNGV. This CDR3 has 13 residues. This CDR3 is CASSLDHSNEQFF. The CDR3 DNA follows: TGTGCCAGCAGCCTAGATCACAGCAATGAGCAGTTCTTC.

The chain employs TRBV11-3 and TRBJ2-5, with 9 bases aligning to TRBD1. CDR3 length equals 15 residues. Germline V gene lookup returns CDR1 SGHNT and CDR2 YENEEA. J was trimmed by 5 bases and V by 4 bases; bases with no gene match: 8. The CDR3 nucleotides read TGTGCCAGCAGCTCTCCGGGACAGGGAAGGGAGACCCAGTACTTC. This codes for CASSSPGQGRETQYF.

Only one count was recorded for this clone. The chain links TRBV2 to TRBJ1-3; 11 bases agree with TRBD1. CDR3 length: 15 amino acids. After removal of 5 bases from V and 8 bases from J, the junction contained 8 bases not matched to a gene. Per germline, CDR1 SNHLY and CDR2 FYNNEI. The CDR3 region is CASSSGTGGADTIYF. The CDR3 bases are TGTGCCAGCAGTTCGGGGACAGGGGGAGCAGACACCATATATTTT.

This chain connects TRBV2 to TRBJ2-5; 11 nucleotides align to TRBD2. CDR1 and CDR2 (germline): SNHLY, FYNNEI. This CDR3 comprises 15 residues. After removal of 7 bases from V and 4 bases from J, the junction contained 8 bases not matched to a gene. CDR3 DNA sequence: TGTGCCAGCACACCTAGCGGGGGGCAGGGAGAGACCCAGTACTTC. Its protein is CASTPSGGQGETQYF.

As concerns this clone: Because the CDR3's place on the DNA is in doubt, the DNA is left out and the CDR3 is given as listed by TCRdb. This chain uses TRBV27 with TRBJ1-4. CDR1 is MNHEY and CDR2 is SMNVEV in the germline V gene (reference sequence). With termini counted, the CDR3 has 15 amino acids. The CDR3 region is CASSSSFATNEKLFF.

There are a few counts of this clone. The chain links TRBV7-9 to TRBJ1-2, with 7 bases identical to TRBD1. This CDR3 spans 15 amino acids. Germline V gene data show CDR1 as SEHNR and CDR2 as FQNEAQ (reference sequence). V shed 5 bases and J 7 bases; nucleotides not matched to a gene: 13. The CDR3: CASSPNLRQGGGYTF. DNA of the CDR3: TGTGCCAGCAGCCCCAATCTCCGACAGGGAGGTGGCTACACCTTC. Looking up the rest from reference TRBV7-9 and TRBJ1-2 gives the full variable domain: DTGVSQNPRHKITKRGQNVTFRCDPISEHNRLYWYRQTLGQGPEFLTYFQNEAQLEKSRLLSDRFSAERPKGSFSTLEIQRTEQGDSAMYLCASSPNLRQGGGYTFGSGTRLTVV.

The chain is built from TRBV7-2 and TRBJ2-1; 8 bases are a match to TRBD1. The CDR3 spans 15 residues. Looked up from germline, CDR1 is SGHTA and CDR2 is FQGNSA. The V segment lost 5 bases and the J segment 5 bases; nucleotides outside the gene matches: 8. The CDR3 nucleotides are TGTGCCAGCAGCCCCTGGACAGGGTCCCACAATGAGCAGTTCTTC. The encoded protein is CASSPWTGSHNEQFF.

This rearrangement joins TRBV2 to TRBJ2-5, with TRBD1 as a possible D gene (5 bases). The CDR3 spans 12 residues. The germline V gene has CDR1 SNHLY and CDR2 FYNNEI. V shed 6 bases and J shed 4 bases, with 9 bases lying between them. The CDR3 reads CASRRQGETQYF. The CDR3 DNA reads as TGTGCCAGCAGACGGCAGGGAGAGACCCAGTACTTC.

The chain couples TRBV3-1 (or the pseudogene TRBV3-2) to TRBJ1-6, with D possibly being TRBD1 (6 bases). Germline V CDR1 and CDR2: LGHDT, YNNKEL (reference sequence). The CDR3 extends over 16 amino acids. V was pared by 4 bases and J by 10 bases, with 20 bases between. The CDR3, as DNA: TGTGCCAGCAGCCCCAACTCCAGGGGTACAAGGTCACCCCTCCACTTT. The encoded protein is CASSPNSRGTRSPLHF.

This clone was seen a handful of times. The rearrangement uses TRBV27 and TRBJ2-7, with 9 bases identical to TRBD1. Looked up from germline, CDR1 is MNHEY and CDR2 is SMNVEV (reference sequence). V was clipped by 8 bases and J by 5 bases; unmatched bases: 7. This CDR3 has 13 amino acids. CDR3 sequence: CASARDRVDEQYF. DNA for the CDR3: TGTGCCAGCGCCCGGGACAGGGTTGACGAGCAGTACTTC.

The count of this clone is one. The CDR3 DNA follows: TGTGCCAGCAGCCAAGGAGACAAACCCTACGAGCAGTACTTC. Translated: CASSQGDKPYEQYF. The V and J genes are TRBV3-1 (or the pseudogene TRBV3-2) and TRBJ2-7; D unclear. The CDR3 runs 14 residues. The V and J ends lost 1 base and 2 bases respectively, with 9 bases between them. CDR1 and CDR2 (germline): LGHDT, YNNKEL (reference sequence).

This clone was counted between two and nine times. The rearrangement links TRBV7-2 to TRBJ1-1; D is ambiguous. The CDR3 spans 14 residues. Germline CDR1 and CDR2: SGHTA and FQGNSA. V was pared by 4 bases and J by 0 bases, with 9 bases between. CDR3 loop: CASSYGGLNTEAFF. The CDR3 DNA is TGTGCCAGCAGCTACGGAGGTTTGAACACTGAAGCTTTCTTT.

The rearrangement links TRBV2 to TRBJ1-5; 10 nucleotides match TRBD1. The CDR3 covers 15 residues. CDR1 and CDR2 from the germline V gene are SNHLY and FYNNEI. V lost 5 bases and J lost 7; bases outside the gene matches: 8. DNA of the CDR3: TGTGCCAGCAGTCCTACGACAGGGGGCCGACAGCCCCAGCATTTT. Residues: CASSPTTGGRQPQHF.

This clone appeared a single time. The CDR3 loop reads CASSALATGEQFF. CDR3 DNA sequence: TGTGCCAGCAGCGCACTAGCGACCGGCGAGCAGTTCTTC. The chain uses TRBV6-5 and TRBJ2-1; 7 bases map to TRBD2. The CDR3 runs to 13 residues. CDR1 and CDR2 from the germline V gene are MNHEY and SVGAGI. The V segment lost 6 bases and the J segment 10 bases; nucleotides outside the gene matches: 9.

The V and J genes are TRBV7-3 and TRBJ2-2, with TRBD1 identical over 11 bases. Germline loops: CDR1 SGHTA, CDR2 FQGTGA. V shed 2 bases, J shed 4 bases, and the junction held 15 bases outside the gene matches. The CDR3 consists of 20 residues. This CDR3 reads CASSLPRTGGAGGVTGELFF. As DNA, the CDR3 is TGTGCCAGCAGCTTACCACGGACAGGGGGCGCAGGAGGAGTCACCGGGGAGCTGTTTTTT.

V usage is TRBV7-9 and J usage is TRBJ1-3; D is unclear. Trimming shortened V by 5 bases and J by 0 bases, and 8 bases separated the two germline ends. The germline V gene has CDR1 SEHNR and CDR2 FQNEAQ (reference sequence). This CDR3 has 14 residues. CDR3: CASSRSSSGNTIYF. CDR3 in DNA: TGTGCCAGCAGCCGGTCAAGCTCTGGAAACACCATATATTTT.

The chain carries TRBV19 and TRBJ1-1; possibly TRBD1 for D (6 bases). The V end lost 3 bases, the J end lost 6 bases, and 14 bases lay between the germline ends. The CDR3 consists of 14 residues. Germline V CDR1 and CDR2: LNHDA, SQIVND (reference sequence). The CDR3 sequence: CASSILGAGAEAFF. The CDR3 DNA sequence: TGTGCCAGTAGTATTTTGGGGGCTGGGGCTGAAGCTTTCTTT.

The chain carries TRBV5-1 and TRBJ1-2; D is unresolved. Trimming took off 3 bases at V and 9 bases at J, with 21 bases between the two ends. The CDR3 consists of 15 residues. Germline loops: CDR1 SGHRS, CDR2 YFSETQ. As DNA, the CDR3 is TGCGCCAGCAGCTACCTTCCGAGCCCGGAGATGAGCTACACCTTC. Amino acids: CASSYLPSPEMSYTF.

The chain has TRBV15 and TRBJ1-6, with D unresolved. Trimming shortened V by 0 bases and J by 7 bases, and 10 bases separated the two germline ends. The CDR3 extends over 15 amino acids. The germline gives CDR1 LNHNV, CDR2 YYDKDF (reference sequence). CDR3: CATSRDQAGNSPLHF. The DNA for the CDR3 is TGTGCCACCAGCAGAGATCAGGCGGGAAATTCACCCCTCCACTTT.

This clone was counted ten times or more. The J gene is TRBJ2-7, the V gene TRBV12-3 or TRBV12-4, with TRBD1 matching over 8 bases. The V gene end was trimmed by 4 bases and the J gene end by 8 bases; junction bases not matched to a gene: 7. The CDR3 consists of 13 residues. The CDR3 sequence is CASSSGTGRQQYF. CDR3 in DNA: TGTGCCAGCAGTTCCGGGACAGGAAGACAGCAGTACTTC.

V usage is TRBV6-6 and J usage is TRBJ1-2, with 9 bases identical to TRBD1. CDR1 MNHNY and CDR2 SVGAGI come from the germline V gene (reference sequence). This CDR3 comprises 13 residues. V was pared by 5 bases and J by 7 bases, with 5 bases of the junction left unmatched. Written as DNA, the CDR3 is TGTGCCAGCAGTCTTACAGGGGGCTCTGGCTACACCTTC. Protein: CASSLTGGSGYTF.

V gene TRBV7-3 combines with J gene TRBJ2-2; D is unresolved. The germline V gene encodes CDR1 SGHTA and CDR2 FQGTGA. V lost 4 bases and J lost 1, with 4 bases in between. This CDR3 contains 13 residues. CDR3 in amino acids: CASSSGNTGELFF. The DNA of the CDR3 is TGTGCCAGCAGCTCCGGGAACACCGGGGAGCTGTTTTTT.

This clone was seen a few times. This chain connects TRBV19 to TRBJ2-3; D possibly corresponds to TRBD1 (6 bases). V lost 4 bases, J lost 2 bases, and 7 bases lay in between. The CDR3 is made up of 13 amino acids. Germline loops: CDR1 LNHDA, CDR2 SQIVND (reference sequence). The CDR3 protein is CASSTGVTDTQYF. CDR3 coding DNA: TGTGCCAGTAGTACAGGGGTCACAGATACGCAGTATTTT.